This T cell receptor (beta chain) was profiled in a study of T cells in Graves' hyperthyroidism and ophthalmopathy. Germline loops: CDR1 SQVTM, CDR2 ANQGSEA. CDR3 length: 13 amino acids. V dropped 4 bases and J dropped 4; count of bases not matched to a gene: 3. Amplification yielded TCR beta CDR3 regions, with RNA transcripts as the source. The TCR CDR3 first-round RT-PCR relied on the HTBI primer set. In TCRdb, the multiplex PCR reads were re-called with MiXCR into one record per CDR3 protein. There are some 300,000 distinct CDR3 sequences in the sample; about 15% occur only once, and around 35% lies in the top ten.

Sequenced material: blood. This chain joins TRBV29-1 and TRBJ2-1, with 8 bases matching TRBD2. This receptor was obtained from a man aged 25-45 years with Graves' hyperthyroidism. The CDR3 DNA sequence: TGCAGCGTTGTGTCTAGCGGGTACAATGAGCAGTTCTTC. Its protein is CSVVSSGYNEQFF.